One and the same sample provided the 31 T cell receptor beta chains below, sequenced in a study of blood T cell repertoires in COVID-19. Some clones are missing from TCRdb's copy, which holds only in-frame ones; the method was immunoSEQ multiplex PCR. The table lists 200,000 to 300,000 clones, roughly four fifths of them singletons. The source material was peripheral blood. The receptors shown here come from a woman aged 70-85 years with acute or convalescent COVID-19.

This chain uses TRBV19 with TRBJ2-7; TRBD1 agrees at 8 bases. The germline CDR1 and CDR2 sequences are LNHDA and SQIVND (reference sequence). This CDR3 has 14 residues. The trim removed 4 bases at V and 7 bases at J, leaving 9 bases unmatched. The CDR3 sequence is CASSKEQGAGEQYF. The DNA of the CDR3 is TGTGCCAGTAGTAAGGAGCAGGGGGCGGGGGAGCAGTACTTC.

Here the CDR3 DNA reads TGTGCCTGGAGTATAGGCGGGGCCGCCGGGGAGCTGTTTTTT. Its translation: CAWSIGGAAGELFF. V usage is TRBV30 and J usage is TRBJ2-2; D is perhaps TRBD2 (6 bases). The CDR3 loop spans 14 amino acids. Trimming removed 2 bases from V and 6 bases from J, with 13 bases in between. Germline-derived CDR1 and CDR2 are GTSNPN and SVGIG (reference sequence).

The CDR3 DNA is TGTGCCAGCAGCCCTACCCACAGGGCTTTTCACACCGGGGAGCTGTTTTTT. It specifies CASSPTHRAFHTGELFF. The gene calls are TRBV5-4 and TRBJ2-2, with D maybe TRBD1 (6 bases). The CDR3 is 17 residues long. Between the trimmed V and J ends, which lost 4 bases and 3 bases, there was a span of 19 bases. Germline V gene data show CDR1 as SGHNT and CDR2 as YYREEE (reference sequence). Full variable domain (outside the CDR3, taken from reference TRBV5-4 and TRBJ2-2): ETGVTQSPTHLIKTRGQQVTLRCSSQSGHNTVSWYQQALGQGPQFIFQYYREEENGRGNFPPRFSGLQFPNYSSELNVNALELDDSALYLCASSPTHRAFHTGELFFGEGSRLTVL.

The gene calls are TRBV19 and TRBJ1-5; 10 positions agree with TRBD1. CDR1 is LNHDA and CDR2 is SQIVND in the germline V gene (reference sequence). The V segment lost 7 bases and the J segment 4 bases; nucleotides outside the gene matches: 10. There are 16 residues in the CDR3. CDR3 sequence (DNA): TGTGCCAGTACCAGAGAGGGACAGGGGAGGAATCAGCCCCAGCATTTT. It is translated as CASTREGQGRNQPQHF.

This clone was counted only a few times. The chain links TRBV7-2 to TRBJ1-3; 7 bases line up with TRBD1. The J segment lost 0 bases and the V segment lost 3 bases, leaving 5 bases of the junction unmatched. The CDR3 contains 16 residues. Germline lookup yields CDR1 SGHTA and CDR2 FQGNSA. This CDR3 is CASSLTGTLSGNTIYF. In DNA, the CDR3 is TGTGCCAGCAGCTTGACAGGGACCCTCTCTGGAAACACCATATATTTT.

The V and J genes are TRBV4-2 and TRBJ2-1; TRBD2 is a possible D gene (5 bases). The germline V gene has CDR1 LGHNA and CDR2 YNFKEQ. Trimming took off 2 bases at V and 3 bases at J, with 17 bases between the two ends. The length of the CDR3 is 17 residues. The DNA of the CDR3 is TGTGCCAGCAGCCAAAATTCGGACTCACCTTTCTACAATGAGCAGTTCTTC. Translating gives CASSQNSDSPFYNEQFF.

This chain connects TRBV6-2 or TRBV6-3 to TRBJ1-5; TRBD1 agrees at 7 bases. The CDR3 loop spans 15 amino acids. V gave up 0 bases and J gave up 6 bases; unmatched junction bases: 5. From germline, CDR1 is MNHEY and CDR2 SVGEGT. The CDR3 coding sequence is TGTGCCAGCAGTTACTCTGGGACAGTGAGTCAGCCCCAGCATTTT. This codes for CASSYSGTVSQPQHF.

This chain links TRBV24-1 with TRBJ2-3, with 11 positions matching TRBD2. The CDR3 has 15 amino acids. V was clipped by 1 base and J by 7 bases; unmatched bases: 3. CDR1 and CDR2 (germline): KGHDR, SFDVKD. The CDR3 DNA sequence: TGTGCCACCAGTGATTTTACTAGCGGGGGCAATACGCAGTATTTT. This translates into CATSDFTSGGNTQYF.

V usage is TRBV5-1 and J usage is TRBJ2-6, with D maybe TRBD2 (6 bases). V lost 4 bases, J lost 0 bases, and 8 bases lay in between. The germline CDR1 and CDR2 sequences are SGHRS and YFSETQ. The CDR3 has 15 residues. The DNA for the CDR3 is TGCGCCAGCAGCAGCGGGTCCTCTGGGGCCAACGTCCTGACTTTC. It is translated as CASSSGSSGANVLTF.

V and J are TRBV9 and TRBJ1-4; D is unclear. Germline loops: CDR1 SGDLS, CDR2 YYNGEE. The CDR3 has 17 amino acids. Trimming removed 5 bases at V and 4 bases at J, with 21 bases between. CDR3 in amino acids: CASSYGRGGVNNEKLFF. The CDR3 nucleotides read TGTGCCAGCAGTTACGGACGGGGAGGAGTGAATAATGAAAAACTGTTTTTT. Together with reference TRBV9 and TRBJ1-4, the CDR3 gives the full variable domain: DSGVTQTPKHLITATGQRVTLRCSPRSGDLSVYWYQQSLDQGLQFLIQYYNGEERAKGNILERFSAQQFPDLHSELNLSSLELGDSALYFCASSYGRGGVNNEKLFFGSGTQLSVL.

V gene TRBV7-2 combines with J gene TRBJ2-1, with D tentatively TRBD1 (6 bases). The CDR3 length is 15 residues. The germline gives CDR1 SGHTA, CDR2 FQGNSA. V was cut by 3 bases and J by 2 bases, with 11 bases left in between. CDR3 in amino acids: CASSFRQVTYNEQFF. DNA of the CDR3: TGTGCCAGCAGCTTCAGACAGGTAACCTACAATGAGCAGTTCTTC.

The genes are TRBV28 and TRBJ1-6, with D perhaps matching TRBD1 (6 bases). V was pared by 7 bases and J by 0 bases, with 10 bases between. Germline V gene sequence: CDR1 MDHEN, CDR2 SYDVKM. The CDR3 sequence is 15 residues long. In nucleotides, the CDR3 is TGTGCCAGCAACGGACAGTTCTCCTATAATTCACCCCTCCACTTT. It is translated as CASNGQFSYNSPLHF.

This chain links TRBV6-5 with TRBJ1-2; possibly TRBD1 for D (5 bases). V gave up 5 bases and J gave up 2 bases, with 12 bases separating them. CDR1 is MNHEY and CDR2 is SVGAGI in the germline V gene. This CDR3 region has 14 residues. This CDR3 reads CASSRGGGNYGYTF. The CDR3 nucleotides read TGTGCCAGCAGTCGGGGGGGAGGAAACTATGGCTACACCTTC.

The J gene is TRBJ2-7, the V gene TRBV27; maybe TRBD1 (5 bases). CDR1 is MNHEY, CDR2 SMNVEV, per germline (reference sequence). This CDR3 spans 15 amino acids. V dropped 2 bases and J dropped 5 bases, with 16 bases sitting between them. The CDR3 sequence: CASSLKWAQGHEQYF. CDR3 nucleotide sequence: TGTGCCAGCAGTTTAAAATGGGCTCAGGGCCACGAGCAGTACTTC.

This clone has just one count. The V gene is TRBV10-2, the J gene TRBJ2-7; D is perhaps TRBD1 (6 bases). Between the trimmed V and J ends, which lost 5 bases and 4 bases, there was a span of 6 bases. The CDR3 length is 11 residues. Germline lookup yields CDR1 WSHSY and CDR2 SAAADI. The CDR3 region is CASSQGYEQYF. CDR3 DNA sequence: TGCGCCAGCAGTCAGGGGTACGAGCAGTACTTC.

The rearrangement links TRBV7-2 to TRBJ2-2, with TRBD2 matching over 7 bases. Per germline, CDR1 SGHTA and CDR2 FQGNSA. After removal of 5 bases from V and 7 bases from J, the junction contained 13 bases not matched to a gene. The CDR3 has 16 residues. This CDR3 reads CASSPRPGTGGGELFF. The DNA for the CDR3 is TGTGCCAGCAGCCCACGACCGGGGACGGGAGGCGGGGAGCTGTTTTTT.

The rearrangement joins TRBV19 to TRBJ1-4; D is unclear. Germline CDR1 and CDR2: LNHDA and SQIVND (reference sequence). The CDR3 is 18 amino acids. V was trimmed by 1 base and J by 0 bases, leaving 15 bases between them. The CDR3: CASSIGLASVATNEKLFF. The CDR3 nucleotides read TGTGCCAGTAGTATAGGGTTGGCATCCGTCGCAACTAATGAAAAACTGTTTTTT.

V usage is TRBV5-1 and J usage is TRBJ1-3, with D maybe TRBD1 (6 bases). The germline V gene has CDR1 SGHRS and CDR2 YFSETQ. Trimming pared 0 bases from V and 4 bases from J, leaving 11 bases between. This CDR3 region has 15 residues. The CDR3 nucleotides read TGCGCCAGCAGCTTGGGGTACAGGGCAGGAAACACCATATATTTT. The encoded protein is CASSLGYRAGNTIYF.

V is TRBV5-1 and J is TRBJ1-1, with D perhaps matching TRBD1 (5 bases). The germline V and J ends were trimmed by 4 bases and 5 bases, with 15 bases remaining between them. This CDR3 has 14 residues. Per the germline V gene, CDR1 is SGHRS and CDR2 is YFSETQ. The chain's CDR3 is CASSPEPGLTEAFF. DNA of the CDR3: TGCGCCAGCAGCCCCGAACCAGGGTTAACTGAAGCTTTCTTT. Together with reference TRBV5-1 and TRBJ1-1, the CDR3 gives the full variable domain: KAGVTQTPRYLIKTRGQQVTLSCSPISGHRSVSWYQQTPGQGLQFLFEYFSETQRNKGNFPGRFSGRQFSNSRSEMNVSTLELGDSALYLCASSPEPGLTEAFFGQGTRLTVV.

J is TRBJ1-1 and V is TRBV5-4; D not certain. This CDR3 is built from 14 residues. V lost 6 bases and J 0 bases, leaving 12 bases between the germline ends. Per the germline V gene, CDR1 is SGHNT and CDR2 is YYREEE (reference sequence). DNA for the CDR3: TGTGCCAGCATGTGGGAGGGTTTGAACACTGAAGCTTTCTTT. As protein: CASMWEGLNTEAFF.

The rearrangement joins TRBV2 to TRBJ1-2, with D hard to call. V was trimmed by 4 bases and J by 0 bases, leaving 3 bases between them. The CDR3 covers 12 residues. In germline, CDR1 is SNHLY, CDR2 FYNNEI. In DNA form, the CDR3 reads TGTGCCAGCAGTGCCGCTAACTATGGCTACACCTTC. Translating it yields CASSAANYGYTF.

This chain joins TRBV11-2 and TRBJ1-6, with 8 bases matching TRBD1. The CDR3 is 14 amino acids. Germline lookup yields CDR1 SGHAT and CDR2 FQNNGV. V shed 5 bases, J shed 6 bases, and the junction held 3 bases outside the gene matches. CDR3 coding DNA: TGTGCCAGCAGCCGGGGACAGGCTAATTCACCCCTCCACTTT. Translation: CASSRGQANSPLHF.

This chain connects TRBV6-5 to TRBJ2-7; 9 bases align to TRBD1. V lost 4 bases to trimming and J lost 2 bases; unmatched junction nucleotides: 3. CDR1 is MNHEY, CDR2 SVGAGI, per germline. The CDR3 covers 14 residues. CDR3 amino acids: CASSLTGGTYEQYF. The CDR3 nucleotides read TGTGCCAGCAGTTTAACAGGGGGCACCTACGAGCAGTACTTC.

This clone is a singleton in its sample. V gene TRBV3-1 (or the pseudogene TRBV3-2) combines with J gene TRBJ1-6; D remains unclear. CDR1 LGHDT and CDR2 YNNKEL come from the germline V gene (reference sequence). The CDR3 has 15 residues. The ends were cut back, 1 base at V and 0 bases at J, with 4 bases in the middle. The CDR3 region has the DNA TGTGCCAGCAGCCAAGGGAGCTCCTATAATTCACCCCTCCACTTT. Amino acids: CASSQGSSYNSPLHF.

Notes on this clone: This CDR3 is also generated by other DNA sequences in the sample. V is TRBV7-2 and J is TRBJ1-5, with D perhaps TRBD1 (6 bases). The length of the CDR3 is 15 residues. V gave up 3 bases and J gave up 1 base, with 10 bases separating them. Germline CDR1 and CDR2: SGHTA and FQGNSA. The CDR3 loop reads CASSLTGGSNQPQHF. The CDR3 nucleotides read TGTGCCAGCAGCTTGACAGGTGGAAGCAATCAGCCCCAGCATTTT. Complete variable domain (other parts from reference TRBV7-2 and TRBJ1-5): GAGVSQSPSNKVTEKGKDVELRCDPISGHTALYWYRQSLGQGLEFLIYFQGNSAPDKSGLPSDRFSAERTGGSVSTLTIQRTQQEDSAVYLCASSLTGGSNQPQHFGDGTRLSIL.

The chain joins TRBV10-3 to TRBJ1-5; D perhaps matches TRBD1 (5 bases). The V end lost 0 bases, the J end lost 2 bases, and 11 bases lay between the germline ends. The CDR3 is made up of 16 amino acids. Germline-derived CDR1 and CDR2 are ENHRY and SYGVKD. The CDR3 region is CAISESAGRGNQPQHF. The CDR3 coding sequence is TGTGCCATCAGTGAGTCCGCAGGGCGAGGCAATCAGCCCCAGCATTTT.

The rearrangement links TRBV19 to TRBJ1-2; 8 nucleotides agree with TRBD1. In germline, CDR1 is LNHDA, CDR2 SQIVND (reference sequence). J was trimmed by 3 bases and V by 7 bases; bases with no gene match: 4. The CDR3 covers 13 residues. The CDR3 bases are TGTGCCAGTACCCGGACAGGGCACTATGGCTACACCTTC. Protein: CASTRTGHYGYTF.

The genes are TRBV2 and TRBJ1-3; TRBD1 aligns across 12 bases. This CDR3 has 12 residues. Unmatched junction bases numbered 1, after V lost 8 bases and J lost 8 bases. Germline V gene sequence: CDR1 SNHLY, CDR2 FYNNEI. CDR3 loop: CASGTGGHTIYF. The CDR3 DNA reads TGTGCCAGCGGGACAGGGGGCCACACCATATATTTT. Complete variable domain (other parts from reference TRBV2 and TRBJ1-3): EPEVTQTPSHQVTQMGQEVILRCVPISNHLYFYWYRQILGQKVEFLVSFYNNEISEKSEIFDDQFSVERPDGSNFTLKIRSTKLEDSAMYFCASGTGGHTIYFGEGSWLTVV.

This clone was detected once. The V gene is TRBV24-1, the J gene TRBJ2-1, with a possible D match to TRBD1 (5 bases). Deletions cut 5 bases from V and 8 bases from J, with 15 bases between. CDR1 and CDR2 from the germline V gene are KGHDR and SFDVKD. This CDR3 region has 14 residues. The CDR3 protein is CATSGPGILDEQFF. CDR3 DNA sequence: TGTGCCACCAGTGGGCCAGGGATACTCGATGAGCAGTTCTTC.

The gene calls are TRBV30 and TRBJ1-5; 7 positions match TRBD1. Germline V CDR1 and CDR2: GTSNPN, SVGIG (reference sequence). With 3 bases clipped from V and 4 bases from J, the junction kept 3 bases outside the gene matches. The CDR3 has 13 amino acids. The CDR3 protein is CAWRAQGNQPQHF. Written as DNA, the CDR3 is TGTGCCTGGAGAGCACAGGGGAATCAGCCCCAGCATTTT. The full variable domain, with the rest looked up from reference TRBV30 and TRBJ1-5, is SQTIHQWPATLVQPVGSPLSLECTVEGTSNPNLYWYRQAAGRGLQLLFYSVGIGQISSEVPQNLSASRPQDRQFILSSKKLLLSDSGFYLCAWRAQGNQPQHFGDGTRLSIL.

In this sample, this clone turned up a few times. The same CDR3 also results from other DNA sequences found in this sample. The chain combines TRBV9 with TRBJ1-3; D gene uncertain. The CDR3 is 14 amino acids. CDR1 and CDR2 from the germline V gene are SGDLS and YYNGEE. V was pared by 0 bases and J by 0 bases, with 4 bases between. The CDR3 DNA reads TGTGCCAGCAGCGTAGACAGCTCTGGAAACACCATATATTTT. Protein product: CASSVDSSGNTIYF.